This T cell receptor beta chain was sequenced in a study of T cell repertoires in cytomegalovirus infection. The overall study: Public TCR beta signatures provided an indication of both CMV infection and a matching HLA type. General study results and limits: Accumulated public TCR beta family frequency recognized individuals carrying CMV together with the relevant HLA. Clonotype analysis showed dominance of the ex vivo response by HLA-C-restricted CMV-specific TCR beta clonotypes.

The germline gives CDR1 MNHEY, CDR2 SVGAGI. With V trimmed by 5 bases and J by 0 bases, 3 bases remained unmatched. The CDR3 has 15 residues. Each CDR3 protein is one row after TCRdb ran MiXCR on the reads. The data hold about 230,000 distinct CDR3 sequences, with 22% observed a single time. In this sample, this clonotype turned up a few times. Its matching antigen is unknown. The chain has TRBV6-5 and TRBJ1-1, with 10 nucleotides matching TRBD1. This TCR was recovered from a human donor in good health (CMV status not recorded). Some clones in this sample may be carry-over from other donors' samples. The sequencing input was CD8+ T cells from PBMCs. CDR3 DNA sequence: TGTGCCAGCAGTCCTGACAGGGGGCTGAACACTGAAGCTTTCTTT. Protein product: CASSPDRGLNTEAFF.